A single sample is the source of the 11 T cell receptor beta chains below, sequenced in a study of regulatory T cells in long-lasting Graves disease. Specified time point: newly diagnosed GD, antithyroid drugs for less than 3 months. From PBMCs, RNA was extracted and then used to make the TCR library. Arm-PCR with iRepertoire HTBI primers amplified the CDR3 regions for these TCR beta libraries. MiXCR was run by TCRdb on the multiplex PCR reads, yielding one entry per CDR3 protein. The sample lists about 500,000 distinct CDR3 sequences, approximately 12% seen once, with approximately 9% in the top ten. The data were also submitted as part of a second study, on T cells in Graves' hyperthyroidism and ophthalmopathy.

Specimen: peripheral blood mononuclear cells (PBMCs), collected at new diagnosis, from a patient treated with antithyroid drugs. Source of these receptors: a woman aged 25 to 39 with Graves disease.

This clonotype occurred many times. This sequence joins TRBV7-2 and TRBJ2-3; 10 bases match TRBD2. The CDR3 is made up of 15 amino acids. V shed 2 bases and J 1 base; nucleotides not matched to a gene: 0. The germline V gene encodes CDR1 SGHTA and CDR2 FQGNSA. In nucleotides, the CDR3 is TGTGCCAGCAGCTTAACTAGCGGGGGCACAGATACGCAGTATTTT. Translation: CASSLTSGGTDTQYF.

The rearrangement uses TRBV3-1 and TRBJ2-1; 9 bases are a match to TRBD2. V lost 8 bases and J lost 10; bases outside the gene matches: 18. The CDR3 totals 16 residues. Germline CDR1 LGHDT, CDR2 YNNKEL (reference sequence). The DNA for the CDR3 is TGTGCCAGCGGACAGCGTGTCCAGCGGGGGGCGGTCGAGCAGTTCTTC. Its translation: CASGQRVQRGAVEQFF.

In its sample, this clonotype was seen a few times. The chain links TRBV7-9 to TRBJ2-3; weak D call: TRBD2 (6 bases). This CDR3 is 15 amino acids long. With 5 bases removed from V and 0 bases from J, the gap between germline ends came to 12 bases. From germline, CDR1 is SEHNR and CDR2 FQNEAQ (reference sequence). DNA of the CDR3: TGTGCCAGCAGCCCGTATGGAGGGAGCACAGATACGCAGTATTTT. Protein sequence: CASSPYGGSTDTQYF.

The rearrangement uses TRBV7-9 and TRBJ1-1; D is unresolved. The CDR3 covers 15 residues. From germline, CDR1 is SEHNR and CDR2 FQNEAQ (reference sequence). Trimming removed 5 bases from V and 0 bases from J, with 13 bases in between. The CDR3 is CASSPPRTLNTEAFF. The CDR3 DNA is TGTGCCAGCAGCCCCCCAAGGACCTTGAACACTGAAGCTTTCTTT.

V usage is TRBV29-1 and J usage is TRBJ2-1; weak D call: TRBD2 (6 bases). Germline V gives CDR1 SQVTM, CDR2 ANQGSEA. The CDR3 extends over 15 amino acids. V was clipped by 6 bases and J by 2 bases, with 17 bases between them. CDR3 bases: TGCAGCGTGATGGGTGGGCTAGCGCCCTACAATGAGCAGTTCTTC. This gives the protein CSVMGGLAPYNEQFF.

The chain recombines TRBV10-3 with TRBJ2-1; TRBD2 matches 10 bases. The CDR3 has 17 residues. The junction had 15 bases not matched to a gene; V was cut back by 9 bases and J by 4 bases. Germline values: CDR1 ENHRY, CDR2 SYGVKD. The CDR3 coding sequence is TGTGCCATTAAACGGAGCTCCGGGACTAGCGATTACAATGAGCAGTTCTTC. This sequence encodes CAIKRSSGTSDYNEQFF.

This clonotype was seen a few times. The chain recombines TRBV9 with TRBJ2-5, with 11 positions matching TRBD2. The germline V gene encodes CDR1 SGDLS and CDR2 YYNGEE. There are 17 residues in the CDR3. The V and J ends lost 3 bases and 2 bases, in that order; junction bases with no gene match: 9. The CDR3 DNA reads TGTGCCAGCAGCGATCCCCTAGCGGGAGGAACTCAAGAGACCCAGTACTTC. Protein sequence: CASSDPLAGGTQETQYF. The full variable domain, with the rest looked up from reference TRBV9 and TRBJ2-5, is DSGVTQTPKHLITATGQRVTLRCSPRSGDLSVYWYQQSLDQGLQFLIQYYNGEERAKGNILERFSAQQFPDLHSELNLSSLELGDSALYFCASSDPLAGGTQETQYFGPGTRLLVL.

This clonotype was observed many times. The V gene is TRBV7-2, the J gene TRBJ2-7; 10 bases line up with TRBD1. The CDR3 sequence is 14 residues long. The germline CDR1 and CDR2 sequences are SGHTA and FQGNSA. V trimming: 4 bases; J trimming: 7 bases; junction bases outside the gene matches: 7. The CDR3, as DNA: TGTGCCAGCAGCTCGAGGGACAGGGGAAGAGAGCAGTACTTC. Translation gives CASSSRDRGREQYF. Full variable domain (outside the CDR3, taken from reference TRBV7-2 and TRBJ2-7): GAGVSQSPSNKVTEKGKDVELRCDPISGHTALYWYRQSLGQGLEFLIYFQGNSAPDKSGLPSDRFSAERTGGSVSTLTIQRTQQEDSAVYLCASSSRDRGREQYFGPGTRLTVT.

This clonotype turned up a few times. The CDR3 is CASSPRVRGSTDTQYF. The CDR3 DNA reads TGTGCCAGCAGCCCTCGGGTCAGGGGGAGCACAGATACGCAGTATTTT. The gene calls are TRBV3-1 and TRBJ2-3; the match to TRBD1 covers 7 bases. V lost 4 bases and J lost 0; bases outside the gene matches: 7. The CDR3 length is 16 residues. Germline CDR1 and CDR2: LGHDT and YNNKEL (reference sequence).

The table lists this clonotype with many counts. The rearrangement joins TRBV2 to TRBJ2-1, with TRBD2 identical over 12 bases. Germline CDR1 is SNHLY and CDR2 is FYNNEI. V was clipped by 8 bases and J by 4 bases; unmatched bases: 3. The CDR3 runs 14 residues. CDR3 nucleotide sequence: TGTGCCAGCGGGCTAGCGGGAGGGTACAATGAGCAGTTCTTC. Amino acids: CASGLAGGYNEQFF.

In this sample, this clonotype turned up many times. This chain links TRBV2 with TRBJ1-2, with 9 bases identical to TRBD1. The germline V gene encodes CDR1 SNHLY and CDR2 FYNNEI. This CDR3 has 13 amino acids. J gave up 10 bases and V 7 bases, and 10 bases lay outside the gene matches. DNA for the CDR3: TGTGCCAGCATCATAGACAGGGGGATAGACTACACCTTC. Encoded protein: CASIIDRGIDYTF.